This T cell receptor beta chain was sequenced in a study of T cells in Graves' hyperthyroidism and ophthalmopathy. From RNA transcripts, TCR beta CDR3 regions were amplified. The primer set for the first-round RT-PCR of the TCR CDR3 was HTBI. TCRdb redid the calling of the multiplex PCR reads with MiXCR, one entry per CDR3 protein. The data show hundreds of thousands of distinct CDR3 sequences, with 46% seen just once and 8.2% held by the top ten. The CDR3 totals 12 residues. V shed 5 bases, J shed 6 bases, and the junction held 6 bases outside the gene matches. Germline lookup yields CDR1 SQVTM and CDR2 ANQGSEA.

The TCR was taken from a woman between 18 and 30 years old with Graves' hyperthyroidism. The rearrangement uses TRBV29-1 and TRBJ2-7; TRBD1 matches 8 bases. Sequenced sample: peripheral blood or thyroid tissue (not recorded which). CDR3 in amino acids: CSVRQGRREQYF. The CDR3 bases are TGCAGCGTTAGACAGGGGCGGCGCGAGCAGTACTTC.